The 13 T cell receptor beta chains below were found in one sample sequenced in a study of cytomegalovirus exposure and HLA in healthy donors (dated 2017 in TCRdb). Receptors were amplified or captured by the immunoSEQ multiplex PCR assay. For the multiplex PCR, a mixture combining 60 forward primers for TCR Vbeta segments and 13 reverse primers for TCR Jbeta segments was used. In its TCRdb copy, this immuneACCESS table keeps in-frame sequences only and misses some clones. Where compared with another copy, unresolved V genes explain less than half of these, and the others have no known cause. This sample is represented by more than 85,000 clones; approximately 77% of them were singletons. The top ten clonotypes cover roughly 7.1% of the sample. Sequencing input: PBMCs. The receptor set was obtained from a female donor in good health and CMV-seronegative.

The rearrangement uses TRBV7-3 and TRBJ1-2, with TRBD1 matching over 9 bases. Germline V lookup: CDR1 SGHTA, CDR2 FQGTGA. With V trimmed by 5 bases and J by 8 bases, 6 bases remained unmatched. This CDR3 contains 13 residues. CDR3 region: CASSPTGGVGYTF. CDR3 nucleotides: TGTGCCAGCAGCCCTACAGGGGGCGTAGGCTACACCTTC.

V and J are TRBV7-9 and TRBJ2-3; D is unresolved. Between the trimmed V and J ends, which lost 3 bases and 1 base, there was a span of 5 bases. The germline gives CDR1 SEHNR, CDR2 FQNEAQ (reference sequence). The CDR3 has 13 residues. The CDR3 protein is CASSFRGTDTQYF. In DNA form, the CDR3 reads TGTGCCAGCAGCTTTCGGGGCACAGATACGCAGTATTTT.

The CDR3: CASSIVAGDGYTF. Written as DNA, the CDR3 is TGTGCCAGTAGTATAGTAGCAGGGGACGGCTACACCTTC. The chain joins TRBV19 to TRBJ1-2, with D possibly being TRBD1 (6 bases). The CDR3 is made up of 13 amino acids. Germline CDR1 reads LNHDA; CDR2 reads SQIVND (reference sequence). V was shortened by 1 base and J by 8 bases, with 11 bases between the two germline ends.

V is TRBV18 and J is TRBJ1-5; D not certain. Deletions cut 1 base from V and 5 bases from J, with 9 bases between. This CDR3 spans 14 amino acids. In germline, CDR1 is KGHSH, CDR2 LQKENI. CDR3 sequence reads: CASSPREVYQPQHF. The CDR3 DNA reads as TGTGCCAGCTCACCACGCGAGGTGTATCAGCCCCAGCATTTT.

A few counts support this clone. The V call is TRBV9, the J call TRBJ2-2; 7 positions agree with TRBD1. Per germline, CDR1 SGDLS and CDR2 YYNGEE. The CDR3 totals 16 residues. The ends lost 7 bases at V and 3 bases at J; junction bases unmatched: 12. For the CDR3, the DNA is TGTGCCAGCGGGGGTGACCGGGACAGAGACACCGGGGAGCTGTTTTTT. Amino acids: CASGGDRDRDTGELFF.

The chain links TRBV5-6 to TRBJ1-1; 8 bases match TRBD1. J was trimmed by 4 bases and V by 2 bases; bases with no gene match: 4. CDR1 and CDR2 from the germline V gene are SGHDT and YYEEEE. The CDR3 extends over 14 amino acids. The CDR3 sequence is CASSLDRGGTEAFF. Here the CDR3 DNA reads TGTGCCAGCAGCTTAGACAGGGGAGGCACTGAAGCTTTCTTT.

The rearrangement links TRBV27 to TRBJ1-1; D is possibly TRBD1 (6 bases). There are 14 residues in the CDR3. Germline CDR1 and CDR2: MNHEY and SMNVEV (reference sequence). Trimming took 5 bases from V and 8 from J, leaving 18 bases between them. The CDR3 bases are TGTGCCAGCAGTCCAGGGACACCCTCTATCGAAGCTTTCTTT. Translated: CASSPGTPSIEAFF.

The CDR3 loop reads CAWSRQSLNTEAFF. The CDR3 DNA follows: TGTGCCTGGAGCCGACAGAGCCTGAACACTGAAGCTTTCTTT. This rearrangement joins TRBV30 to TRBJ1-1; tentative D call: TRBD1 (5 bases). This CDR3 spans 14 amino acids. Trimming took off 3 bases at V and 0 bases at J, with 11 bases between the two ends. The V gene's germline CDR1 is GTSNPN and CDR2 SVGIG (reference sequence).

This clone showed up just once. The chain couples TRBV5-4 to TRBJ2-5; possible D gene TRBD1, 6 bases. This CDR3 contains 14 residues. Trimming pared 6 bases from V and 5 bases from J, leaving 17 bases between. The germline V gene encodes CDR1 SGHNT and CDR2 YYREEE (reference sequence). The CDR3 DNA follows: TGTGCCAGCACCATCAAACAGGGCGGGGAGACCCAGTACTTC. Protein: CASTIKQGGETQYF.

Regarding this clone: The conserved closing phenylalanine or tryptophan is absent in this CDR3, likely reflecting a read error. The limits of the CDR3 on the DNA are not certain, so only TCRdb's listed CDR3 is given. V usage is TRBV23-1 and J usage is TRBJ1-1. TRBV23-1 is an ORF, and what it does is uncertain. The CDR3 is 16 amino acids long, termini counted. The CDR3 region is CASTTAKRNKGLRPFM.

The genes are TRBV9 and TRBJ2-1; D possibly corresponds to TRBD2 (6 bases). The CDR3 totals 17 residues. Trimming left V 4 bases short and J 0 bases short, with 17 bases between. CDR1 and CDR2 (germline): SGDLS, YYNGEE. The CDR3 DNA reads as TGTGCCAGCAGCCCGCCGGGAGCCCAAAGCTCCTACAATGAGCAGTTCTTC. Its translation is CASSPPGAQSSYNEQFF. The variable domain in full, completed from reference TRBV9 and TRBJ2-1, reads DSGVTQTPKHLITATGQRVTLRCSPRSGDLSVYWYQQSLDQGLQFLIQYYNGEERAKGNILERFSAQQFPDLHSELNLSSLELGDSALYFCASSPPGAQSSYNEQFFGPGTRLTVL.

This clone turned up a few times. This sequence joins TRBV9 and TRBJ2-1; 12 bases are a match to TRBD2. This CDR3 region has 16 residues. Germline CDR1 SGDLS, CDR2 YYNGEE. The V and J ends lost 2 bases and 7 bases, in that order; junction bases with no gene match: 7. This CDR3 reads CASSVLGLAGENEQFF. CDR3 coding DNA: TGTGCCAGCAGCGTCCTGGGACTAGCGGGCGAAAATGAGCAGTTCTTC.

The CDR3 region has the DNA TGTGCCAGCAGCCCTACTGTAATGATCCGGGACAGATATGGCTACACCTTC. Amino acids: CASSPTVMIRDRYGYTF. The chain joins TRBV7-8 to TRBJ1-2, with 7 positions matching TRBD1. Germline lookup yields CDR1 SGHVS and CDR2 FQNEAQ. Trimming cost V 5 bases and J 5 bases; bases outside gene matches: 17. The CDR3 runs 17 residues.